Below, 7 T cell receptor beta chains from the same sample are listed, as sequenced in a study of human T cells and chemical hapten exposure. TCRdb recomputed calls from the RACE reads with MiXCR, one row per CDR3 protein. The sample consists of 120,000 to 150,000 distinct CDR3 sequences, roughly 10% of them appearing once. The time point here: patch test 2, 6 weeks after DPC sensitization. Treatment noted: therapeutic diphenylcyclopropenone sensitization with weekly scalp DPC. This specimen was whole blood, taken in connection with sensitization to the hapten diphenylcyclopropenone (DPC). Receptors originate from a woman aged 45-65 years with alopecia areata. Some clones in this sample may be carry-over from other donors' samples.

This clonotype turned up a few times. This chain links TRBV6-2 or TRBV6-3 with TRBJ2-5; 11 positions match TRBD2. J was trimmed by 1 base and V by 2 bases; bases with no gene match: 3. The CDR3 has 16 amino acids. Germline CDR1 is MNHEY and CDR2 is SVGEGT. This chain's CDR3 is CASSYGTSGPQETQYF. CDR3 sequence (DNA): TGTGCCAGCAGTTACGGGACTAGCGGACCCCAAGAGACCCAGTACTTC.

CDR3 DNA: TGTGCCAGCAGGGCGAGACAGGGGCAAAACATTCAGTACTTC. The encoded protein is CASRARQGQNIQYF. The V call is TRBV6-1, the J call TRBJ2-4; TRBD1 matches 8 bases. This CDR3 region has 14 residues. Per germline, CDR1 MNHNS and CDR2 SASEGT. The trim removed 6 bases at V and 5 bases at J, leaving 6 bases unmatched.

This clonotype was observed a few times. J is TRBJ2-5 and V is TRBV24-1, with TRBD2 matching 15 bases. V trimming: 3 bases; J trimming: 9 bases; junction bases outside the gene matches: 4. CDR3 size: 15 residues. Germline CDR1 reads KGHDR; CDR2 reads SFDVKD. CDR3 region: CATSDGTSGRMSQYF. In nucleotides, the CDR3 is TGTGCCACCAGTGATGGGACTAGCGGGAGGATGTCCCAGTACTTC.

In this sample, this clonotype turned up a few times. The CDR3 DNA sequence: TGTGCCAGCAGCTTGCGGGAGGGCCGGGTCGGTGAGCAGTTCTTC. This gives the protein CASSLREGRVGEQFF. The gene calls are TRBV7-9 and TRBJ2-1, with 9 bases matching TRBD2. The CDR3 runs to 15 residues. Germline CDR1 SEHNR, CDR2 FQNEAQ (reference sequence). V lost 3 bases and J lost 9; bases outside the gene matches: 9.

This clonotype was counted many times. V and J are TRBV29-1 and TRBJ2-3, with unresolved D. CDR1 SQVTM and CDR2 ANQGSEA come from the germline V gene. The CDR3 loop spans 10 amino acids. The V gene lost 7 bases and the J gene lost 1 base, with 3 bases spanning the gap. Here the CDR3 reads CSARTDTQYF. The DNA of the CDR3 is TGCAGCGCTCGCACAGATACGCAGTATTTT.

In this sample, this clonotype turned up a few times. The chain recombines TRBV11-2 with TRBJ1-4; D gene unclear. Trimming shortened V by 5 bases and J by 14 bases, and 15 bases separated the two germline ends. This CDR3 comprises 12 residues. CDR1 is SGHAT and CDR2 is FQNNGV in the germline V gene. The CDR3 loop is CASSLDPPKLFF. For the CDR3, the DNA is TGTGCCAGCAGCCTCGACCCACCTAAGCTGTTTTTT.

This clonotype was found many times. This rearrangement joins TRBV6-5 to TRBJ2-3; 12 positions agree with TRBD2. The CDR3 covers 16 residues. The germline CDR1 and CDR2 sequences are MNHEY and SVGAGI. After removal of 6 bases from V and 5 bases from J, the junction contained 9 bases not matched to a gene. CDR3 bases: TGTGCCAGCAGCTCCCTTGGACTAGCGGGAAGAGATACGCAGTATTTT. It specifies CASSSLGLAGRDTQYF.